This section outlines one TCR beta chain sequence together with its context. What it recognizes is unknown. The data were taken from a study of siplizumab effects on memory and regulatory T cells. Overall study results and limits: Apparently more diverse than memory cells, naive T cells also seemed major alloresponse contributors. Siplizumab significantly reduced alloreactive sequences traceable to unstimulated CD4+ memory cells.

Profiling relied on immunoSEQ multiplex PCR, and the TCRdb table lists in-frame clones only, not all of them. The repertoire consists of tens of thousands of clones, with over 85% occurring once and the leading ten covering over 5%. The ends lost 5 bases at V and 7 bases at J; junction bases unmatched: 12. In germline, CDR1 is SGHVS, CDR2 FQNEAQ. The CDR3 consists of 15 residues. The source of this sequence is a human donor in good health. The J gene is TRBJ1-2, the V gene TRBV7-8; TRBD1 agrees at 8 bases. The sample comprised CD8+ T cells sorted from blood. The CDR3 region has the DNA TGTGCCAGCAGCGAATATGGACAGGGTATAGGTGGCTACACCTTC. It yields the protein CASSEYGQGIGGYTF. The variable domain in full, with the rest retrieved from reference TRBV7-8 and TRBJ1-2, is GAGVSQSPRYKVAKRGQDVALRCDPISGHVSLFWYQQALGQGPEFLTYFQNEAQLDKSGLPSDRFFAERPEGSVSTLKIQRTQQEDSAVYLCASSEYGQGIGGYTFGSGTRLTVV.